Shown below are 28 T cell receptor beta chains from a single sample sequenced in a study of T cell responses to AZD1222 COVID-19 vaccine (dated by TCRdb to 2020 to 2022). The sample's time point label is to be understood as: about 28 days (+/-7) after the second vaccine dose. The library was prepared using the immunoSEQ multiplex PCR assay. The table comes from immuneACCESS by way of TCRdb, which keeps in-frame sequences with V and J called. Part of the clones is missing from these tables; in studies checked, under half for an unresolved V gene and the rest for unknown reasons. The sample includes tens of thousands of clones, with 89% observed a single time. The ten most abundant clones make up less than 6% of the sample. The sequencing here drew on peripheral blood, taken 28 days after the second AZD1222 dose. The receptors here all came from an adult who received the AZD1222 COVID-19 vaccine.

The V and J genes are TRBV28 and TRBJ2-7, with TRBD2 matching over 13 bases. The CDR3 contains 15 residues. V trimming: 7 bases; J trimming: 5 bases; junction bases outside the gene matches: 8. Germline CDR1 MDHEN, CDR2 SYDVKM. The CDR3: CASTTSGREIDEQYF. The CDR3 bases are TGTGCCAGCACCACTAGCGGGAGGGAGATAGACGAGCAGTACTTC.

V and J are TRBV5-1 and TRBJ2-3; 13 nucleotides align to TRBD2. The CDR3 is 16 residues long. With V trimmed by 2 bases and J by 2 bases, 2 bases remained unmatched. Per the germline V gene, CDR1 is SGHRS and CDR2 is YFSETQ. In DNA, the CDR3 is TGCGCCAGCAGCTTCGGGACTAGCGGGGTCACAGATACGCAGTATTTT. It encodes CASSFGTSGVTDTQYF.

The rearrangement uses TRBV27 and TRBJ1-1, with D hard to call. The germline V gene has CDR1 MNHEY and CDR2 SMNVEV (reference sequence). V lost 2 bases and J lost 1, with 5 bases in between. The CDR3 has 13 amino acids. CDR3 bases: TGTGCCAGCAGTTTAAAGAGGAACACTGAAGCTTTCTTT. It specifies CASSLKRNTEAFF.

V usage is TRBV18 and J usage is TRBJ1-2; weak D call: TRBD1 (5 bases). V lost 0 bases and J 3 bases, leaving 14 bases between the germline ends. In germline, CDR1 is KGHSH, CDR2 LQKENI. The CDR3 length is 16 residues. CDR3 region: CASSPPSIVRDYGYTF. Written as DNA, the CDR3 is TGTGCCAGCTCACCACCGTCGATCGTCAGGGACTATGGCTACACCTTC.

J is TRBJ2-1 and V is TRBV7-9, with 7 bases identical to TRBD2. The CDR3 has 15 residues. Germline CDR1 reads SEHNR; CDR2 reads FQNEAQ (reference sequence). J was trimmed by 9 bases and V by 1 base; bases with no gene match: 9. The CDR3 DNA reads TGTGCCAGCAGCTTAGTGCGGGAGTGGGGCCGTGAGCAGTTCTTC. This codes for CASSLVREWGREQFF.

This chain uses TRBV29-1 with TRBJ1-5; no clear D gene. The CDR3 consists of 10 residues. Germline assignment: CDR1 SQVTM and CDR2 ANQGSEA. Trimming cost V 4 bases and J 14 bases, with 12 bases left between them. CDR3 bases: TGCAGCGTTGGGAGTGGACGCGAGCATTTT. Residues: CSVGSGREHF.

The chain recombines TRBV5-1 with TRBJ2-7; D gene ambiguous. The CDR3 consists of 14 residues. Per germline, CDR1 SGHRS and CDR2 YFSETQ. V lost 5 bases and J lost 4, with 16 bases in between. In DNA form, the CDR3 reads TGCGCCAGCAGACCGACTGCCGGGTCATACGAGCAGTACTTC. Translated: CASRPTAGSYEQYF.

V usage is TRBV2 and J usage is TRBJ2-7; D is ambiguous. V was shortened by 4 bases and J by 7 bases, with 5 bases between the two germline ends. This CDR3 is 10 amino acids long. Germline loops: CDR1 SNHLY, CDR2 FYNNEI. The DNA for the CDR3 is TGTGCCAGCAGTGTGCGGGAGCAGTACTTC. Protein: CASSVREQYF.

This chain connects TRBV6-5 to TRBJ2-5, with D perhaps matching TRBD2 (5 bases). Germline values: CDR1 MNHEY, CDR2 SVGAGI. The CDR3 length is 15 residues. V lost 5 bases to trimming and J lost 2 bases, with 15 bases between them. CDR3: CASSPSGGKQETQYF. For the CDR3, the DNA is TGTGCCAGCAGTCCCAGCGGAGGTAAACAAGAGACCCAGTACTTC.

The chain recombines TRBV6-5 with TRBJ1-1, with 9 bases aligning to TRBD1. J gave up 4 bases and V 5 bases, and 8 bases lay outside the gene matches. The CDR3 is made up of 15 amino acids. CDR1 is MNHEY, CDR2 SVGAGI, per germline. CDR3 DNA: TGTGCCAGCAGTCCCGACTACAGGGGGCTCACTGAAGCTTTCTTT. Translating it yields CASSPDYRGLTEAFF.

The J gene is TRBJ2-1, the V gene TRBV27; D gene unclear. This CDR3 region has 13 residues. Per germline, CDR1 MNHEY and CDR2 SMNVEV (reference sequence). The V and J ends lost 5 bases and 7 bases respectively, with 12 bases between them. CDR3 region: CASSAHELNEQFF. Here the CDR3 DNA reads TGTGCCAGCAGTGCCCATGAACTTAATGAGCAGTTCTTC.

The chain recombines TRBV9 with TRBJ2-5; TRBD2 agrees at 7 bases. Germline loops: CDR1 SGDLS, CDR2 YYNGEE. The CDR3 totals 13 residues. Trimming removed 4 bases from V and 5 bases from J; junction bases left unmatched: 5. For the CDR3, the DNA is TGTGCCAGCAGCCCTACCGGGGGGGAGACCCAGTACTTC. Translation gives CASSPTGGETQYF.

The CDR3 DNA is TGTGCCAGCAGCGTGACTAGCGGGTACTCCTACGAGCAGTACTTC. This codes for CASSVTSGYSYEQYF. V gene TRBV9 combines with J gene TRBJ2-7; 10 bases align to TRBD2. The CDR3 sequence is 15 residues long. Germline V gives CDR1 SGDLS, CDR2 YYNGEE. V lost 2 bases and J lost 0; bases outside the gene matches: 2.

V gene TRBV6-4 combines with J gene TRBJ1-1; 7 bases align to TRBD1. V was clipped by 3 bases and J by 1 base; unmatched bases: 14. The CDR3 is 18 amino acids. The germline V gene has CDR1 MRHNA and CDR2 SNTAGT. CDR3 DNA: TGTGCCAGCAGTGATAGGACCTTACAGGGGCTGCGGAACACTGAAGCTTTCTTT. Translating it yields CASSDRTLQGLRNTEAFF.

The chain recombines TRBV29-1 with TRBJ2-7; 7 bases agree with TRBD1. Unmatched junction bases numbered 14, after V lost 3 bases and J lost 3 bases. The CDR3 loop spans 16 amino acids. Germline assignment: CDR1 SQVTM and CDR2 ANQGSEA. The DNA of the CDR3 is TGCAGCGTTGATGTGGGTGAATTTGCAGGGGGCTACGAGCAGTACTTC. Protein: CSVDVGEFAGGYEQYF.

The J gene is TRBJ2-3, the V gene TRBV7-2; D remains ambiguous. V was shortened by 1 base and J by 2 bases, with 10 bases between the two germline ends. CDR1 SGHTA and CDR2 FQGNSA come from the germline V gene. This CDR3 comprises 15 residues. CDR3 residues: CASSLGGYLTDTQYF. The CDR3 nucleotides read TGTGCCAGCAGCTTAGGCGGCTACCTCACAGATACGCAGTATTTT.

The rearrangement joins TRBV6-5 to TRBJ1-1; 9 nucleotides agree with TRBD1. V dropped 7 bases and J dropped 0; count of bases not matched to a gene: 6. The germline CDR1 and CDR2 sequences are MNHEY and SVGAGI. The CDR3 covers 15 residues. The chain's CDR3 is CASNRGLYMNTEAFF. CDR3 DNA: TGTGCCAGCAACAGGGGGCTCTATATGAACACTGAAGCTTTCTTT.

This chain connects TRBV28 to TRBJ2-3; 8 bases are a match to TRBD2. CDR1 and CDR2 (germline): MDHEN, SYDVKM. V was pared by 4 bases and J by 2 bases, with 11 bases of the junction left unmatched. This CDR3 comprises 17 residues. In DNA, the CDR3 is TGTGCCAGCAGTTCGGCGGGGGCGGGAGGTACCACAGATACGCAGTATTTT. Its protein product is CASSSAGAGGTTDTQYF.

This rearrangement joins TRBV12-3 or TRBV12-4 to TRBJ2-1, with TRBD2 identical over 7 bases. The trim removed 5 bases at V and 5 bases at J, leaving 3 bases unmatched. CDR3 length: 13 amino acids. The CDR3, as DNA: TGTGCCAGCAGTACTCGGGGGGACAATGAGCAGTTCTTC. Amino acid sequence: CASSTRGDNEQFF.

This chain links TRBV4-2 with TRBJ2-1; 8 bases are a match to TRBD2. Germline V gives CDR1 LGHNA, CDR2 YNFKEQ. With V trimmed by 4 bases and J by 6 bases, 8 bases remained unmatched. The CDR3 runs to 15 residues. Here the CDR3 reads CASSPSGGGINEQFF. The DNA for the CDR3 is TGTGCCAGCAGCCCGTCTGGCGGGGGGATCAATGAGCAGTTCTTC.

This chain uses TRBV19 with TRBJ2-7; TRBD1 agrees at 8 bases. The V gene's germline CDR1 is LNHDA and CDR2 SQIVND (reference sequence). V gave up 3 bases and J gave up 6 bases; unmatched junction bases: 7. The CDR3 has 14 amino acids. For the CDR3, the DNA is TGTGCCAGTAGTATGGACAGGGCCCCTGGCGAGCAGTACTTC. Translation: CASSMDRAPGEQYF.

Here the CDR3 DNA reads TGCGCCAGCAGCTCGGGACAGGCGATCTATGGCTACACCTTC. Translation gives CASSSGQAIYGYTF. The V call is TRBV5-1, the J call TRBJ1-2, with 8 positions matching TRBD1. This CDR3 is 14 amino acids long. CDR1 and CDR2 from the germline V gene are SGHRS and YFSETQ. V was pared by 3 bases and J by 4 bases, with 5 bases of the junction left unmatched.

CDR3 loop: CASSRATGDSYEQYF. For the CDR3, the DNA is TGCGCCAGCAGCCGGGCGACAGGGGATTCCTACGAGCAGTACTTC. The chain carries TRBV4-1 and TRBJ2-7, with 8 bases lining up with TRBD1. CDR1 and CDR2 (germline): MGHRA, YSYEKL. The ends lost 4 bases at V and 1 base at J; junction bases unmatched: 6. This CDR3 spans 15 amino acids.

This rearrangement joins TRBV6-5 to TRBJ2-5; possibly TRBD1 or TRBD2 for D (5 bases each). The CDR3 contains 13 residues. In germline, CDR1 is MNHEY, CDR2 SVGAGI. Deletions cut 2 bases from V and 3 bases from J, with 7 bases between. The CDR3 DNA is TGTGCCAGCAGTTACGTGGGGGAAGAGACCCAGTACTTC. Translating it yields CASSYVGEETQYF.

The V and J genes are TRBV7-9 and TRBJ1-2; D remains unclear. The V gene lost 1 base and the J gene lost 7 bases, with 13 bases spanning the gap. The CDR3 loop spans 14 amino acids. The germline gives CDR1 SEHNR, CDR2 FQNEAQ (reference sequence). CDR3 region: CASSLDLGAGGYTF. The CDR3 DNA sequence: TGTGCCAGCAGCTTAGACTTAGGAGCAGGTGGCTACACCTTC. Variable domain in full (rest from reference TRBV7-9 and TRBJ1-2): DTGVSQNPRHKITKRGQNVTFRCDPISEHNRLYWYRQTLGQGPEFLTYFQNEAQLEKSRLLSDRFSAERPKGSFSTLEIQRTEQGDSAMYLCASSLDLGAGGYTFGSGTRLTVV.

Only one count was recorded for this clone. The chain is built from TRBV5-7 and TRBJ2-7; TRBD2 aligns across 8 bases. TRBV5-7 is recorded as an ORF, its role being uncertain. The CDR3 is 13 residues long. J was trimmed by 0 bases and V by 10 bases; bases with no gene match: 6. The CDR3 protein is CAHRGGRSYEQYF. The DNA for the CDR3 is TGTGCCCACCGGGGGGGACGCTCCTACGAGCAGTACTTC.

V is TRBV5-1 and J is TRBJ2-3; TRBD1 matches 8 bases. This CDR3 region has 15 residues. V dropped 2 bases and J dropped 1; count of bases not matched to a gene: 3. Per the germline V gene, CDR1 is SGHRS and CDR2 is YFSETQ. For the CDR3, the DNA is TGCGCCAGCAGCTTCGGACAGGGCGGCACAGATACGCAGTATTTT. It codes for CASSFGQGGTDTQYF.

The rearrangement uses TRBV19 and TRBJ1-4; D may be TRBD1 (6 bases). Germline V gives CDR1 LNHDA, CDR2 SQIVND (reference sequence). V was trimmed by 5 bases and J by 2 bases, leaving 6 bases between them. The CDR3 consists of 13 residues. CDR3 in amino acids: CASSGQTNEKLFF. Written as DNA, the CDR3 is TGTGCCAGTAGTGGACAGACTAATGAAAAACTGTTTTTT.